The 7 T cell receptor beta chains reported below all come from one sample, sequenced in a study of chemoradiotherapy in HPV16-positive cancers. The repertoire was sequenced with immunoSEQ multiplex PCR; TCRdb's copy has only in-frame clones and lacks some. The repertoire includes approximately 9,800 clones, 91% of them detected once, and over 9% sits in the top ten. Sequences were derived from blood, sampled from a patient who underwent chemoradiotherapy. These receptors all stem from a human donor with HPV-associated anogenital cancer.

The chain is built from TRBV7-9 and TRBJ1-1; D is unclear. This CDR3 has 14 amino acids. Deletions cut 1 base from V and 6 bases from J, with 12 bases between. The germline V gene has CDR1 SEHNR and CDR2 FQNEAQ (reference sequence). The CDR3 loop reads CASSLDAGSPEAFF. The CDR3 DNA reads as TGTGCCAGCAGCTTAGATGCTGGTAGCCCTGAAGCTTTCTTT.

V is TRBV4-3 and J is TRBJ2-5; D is possibly TRBD2 (6 bases). The V end lost 4 bases, the J end lost 2 bases, and 14 bases lay between the germline ends. Germline V CDR1 and CDR2: LGHNA, YSLEER. The CDR3 contains 15 residues. The CDR3 DNA follows: TGCGCCAGCAGCCGGAGACTAGTTGGACAAGAGACCCAGTACTTC. It translates to CASSRRLVGQETQYF.

The CDR3 DNA sequence: TGTGCCTTATCGCGGGACAGGCCGAACACTGAAGCTTTCTTT. Residues: CALSRDRPNTEAFF. The chain employs TRBV30 and TRBJ1-1, with 8 bases lining up with TRBD1. This CDR3 has 14 amino acids. The germline V gene encodes CDR1 GTSNPN and CDR2 SVGIG (reference sequence). The ends lost 7 bases at V and 1 base at J; junction bases unmatched: 8.

V gene TRBV7-9 combines with J gene TRBJ2-1; TRBD2 agrees at 11 bases. J gave up 5 bases and V 4 bases, and 7 bases lay outside the gene matches. The CDR3 runs to 16 residues. CDR1 is SEHNR and CDR2 is FQNEAQ in the germline V gene (reference sequence). The CDR3 DNA sequence: TGTGCCAGCAGCTCTTATAGCGGGGGGGCCCACAATGAGCAGTTCTTC. Its translation is CASSSYSGGAHNEQFF. Variable domain in full (rest from reference TRBV7-9 and TRBJ2-1): DTGVSQNPRHKITKRGQNVTFRCDPISEHNRLYWYRQTLGQGPEFLTYFQNEAQLEKSRLLSDRFSAERPKGSFSTLEIQRTEQGDSAMYLCASSSYSGGAHNEQFFGPGTRLTVL.

The chain combines TRBV5-1 with TRBJ2-5; 10 bases are shared with TRBD1. Germline V lookup: CDR1 SGHRS, CDR2 YFSETQ. The CDR3 covers 16 residues. Unmatched junction bases numbered 7, after V lost 1 base and J lost 4 bases. The CDR3 is CASSLSGQGSSETQYF. CDR3 DNA sequence: TGCGCCAGCAGCTTGTCGGGACAGGGGTCTTCAGAGACCCAGTACTTC.

V is TRBV2 and J is TRBJ1-5; 7 bases fit TRBD1. Germline-derived CDR1 and CDR2 are SNHLY and FYNNEI. V dropped 11 bases and J dropped 4; count of bases not matched to a gene: 11. The CDR3 is 14 residues long. The CDR3, as DNA: TGTGCCGTACAGGGGAAGGATGTTAATCAGCCCCAGCATTTT. Residues: CAVQGKDVNQPQHF.

The chain carries TRBV6-6 and TRBJ1-1, with TRBD1 matching over 8 bases. The trim removed 7 bases at V and 5 bases at J, leaving 6 bases unmatched. Germline V gene sequence: CDR1 MNHNY, CDR2 SVGAGI (reference sequence). This CDR3 is 13 amino acids long. CDR3 in amino acids: CASNPQGATEAFF. DNA for the CDR3: TGTGCCAGCAATCCCCAGGGGGCTACTGAAGCTTTCTTT.